This entry features one T cell receptor (beta chain) sequence. Clones were sequenced by immunoSEQ multiplex PCR, and TCRdb holds only the in-frame ones, with some missing. The table shows a few hundred thousand clones, with about 90% occurring only once. Study members were between about 18 and 89 years old and lived in around 24 US regions. This CDR3 has 14 amino acids. V dropped 4 bases and J dropped 0; count of bases not matched to a gene: 2. Germline V CDR1 and CDR2: SGHNT, YYREEE (reference sequence). The source of the sample is a study of blood T cell repertoires in COVID-19. In the study overall: Sample material is recorded as cDNA or gDNA derived from T cells, B-cell-depleted T cells, or PBMCs.

Sequencing used PBMCs or T cells enriched from blood (not recorded which). The chain joins TRBV5-4 to TRBJ2-3; 7 positions match TRBD2. This TCR was recovered from a woman aged 60-75 years who had recovered from COVID-19. CDR3 sequence: CASSGTTSTDTQYF. CDR3 sequence (DNA): TGTGCCAGCAGCGGGACTACGAGCACAGATACGCAGTATTTT. Together with reference TRBV5-4 and TRBJ2-3, the CDR3 gives the full variable domain: ETGVTQSPTHLIKTRGQQVTLRCSSQSGHNTVSWYQQALGQGPQFIFQYYREEENGRGNFPPRFSGLQFPNYSSELNVNALELDDSALYLCASSGTTSTDTQYFGPGTRLTVL.